What follows is one TCR beta chain and its context. A Seattle source enrolled patients during active infection and followed them longitudinally. These data belong to a study of blood T cell repertoires in COVID-19. Only in-frame clones appear in the TCRdb table, and some are missing; sequencing was by immunoSEQ multiplex PCR. The table records over 450,000 clones, approximately 89% of them present only once. The sample comprised peripheral blood. This clonotype originated in a man in his late teens or twenties with COVID-19, enrolled during active disease.

The chain's CDR3 is CASKLRGGQDTQYF. CDR3 nucleotides: TGTGCCAGCAAGTTACGGGGGGGCCAAGATACGCAGTATTTT. This chain uses TRBV13 with TRBJ2-3, with 8 bases aligning to TRBD2. CDR1 and CDR2 from the germline V gene are PRHDT and FYEKMQ (reference sequence). The J segment lost 5 bases and the V segment lost 7 bases, leaving 8 bases of the junction unmatched. The CDR3 contains 14 residues.